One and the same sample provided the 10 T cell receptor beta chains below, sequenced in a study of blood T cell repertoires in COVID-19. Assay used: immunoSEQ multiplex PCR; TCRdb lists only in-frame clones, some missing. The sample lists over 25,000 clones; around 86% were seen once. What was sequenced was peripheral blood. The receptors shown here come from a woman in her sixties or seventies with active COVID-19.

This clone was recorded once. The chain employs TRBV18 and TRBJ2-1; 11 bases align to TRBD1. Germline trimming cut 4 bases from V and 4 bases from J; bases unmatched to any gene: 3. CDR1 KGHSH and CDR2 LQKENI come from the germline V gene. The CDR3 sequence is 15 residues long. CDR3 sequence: CASSLGQGAYNEQFF. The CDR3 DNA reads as TGTGCCAGCTCACTCGGACAGGGGGCATACAATGAGCAGTTCTTC.

CDR3 DNA sequence: TGCGCCAGCAGCTTGGTGGCAGGGTCGGAGGCTAGCGGGAATCGCAAAAACATTCAGTACTTC. Translation: CASSLVAGSEASGNRKNIQYF. The rearrangement uses TRBV5-1 and TRBJ2-4; 9 bases map to TRBD2. Germline CDR1 and CDR2: SGHRS and YFSETQ. The CDR3 spans 21 residues. Trimming removed 0 bases from V and 3 bases from J; junction bases left unmatched: 19.

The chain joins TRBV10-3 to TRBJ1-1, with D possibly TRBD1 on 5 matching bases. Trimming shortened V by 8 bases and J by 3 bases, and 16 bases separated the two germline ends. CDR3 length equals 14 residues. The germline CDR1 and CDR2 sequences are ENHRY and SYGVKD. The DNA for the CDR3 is TGTGCCATCGGGGCGGGGGTCGGGCACACTGAAGCTTTCTTT. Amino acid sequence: CAIGAGVGHTEAFF.

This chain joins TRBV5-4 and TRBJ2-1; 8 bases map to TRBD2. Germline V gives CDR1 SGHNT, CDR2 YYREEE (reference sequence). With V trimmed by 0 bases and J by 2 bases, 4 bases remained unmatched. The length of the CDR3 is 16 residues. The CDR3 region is CASSLAGGATYNEQFF. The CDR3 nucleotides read TGTGCCAGCAGCTTGGCCGGGGGGGCAACCTACAATGAGCAGTTCTTC.

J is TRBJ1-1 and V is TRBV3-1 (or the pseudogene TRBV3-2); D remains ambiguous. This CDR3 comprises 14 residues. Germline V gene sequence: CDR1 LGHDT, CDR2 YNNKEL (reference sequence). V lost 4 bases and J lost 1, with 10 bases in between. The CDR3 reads CASSPWASNTEAFF. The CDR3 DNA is TGTGCCAGCAGCCCGTGGGCCTCGAACACTGAAGCTTTCTTT.

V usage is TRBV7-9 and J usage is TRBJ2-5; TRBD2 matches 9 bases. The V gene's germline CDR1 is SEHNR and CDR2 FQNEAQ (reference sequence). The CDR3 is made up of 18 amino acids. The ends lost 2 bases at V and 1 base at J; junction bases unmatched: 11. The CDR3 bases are TGTGCCAGCAGCTTAAGGCCTAGCGGGATGGGAGTCCAAGAGACCCAGTACTTC. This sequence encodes CASSLRPSGMGVQETQYF. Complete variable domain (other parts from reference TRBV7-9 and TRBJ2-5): DTGVSQNPRHKITKRGQNVTFRCDPISEHNRLYWYRQTLGQGPEFLTYFQNEAQLEKSRLLSDRFSAERPKGSFSTLEIQRTEQGDSAMYLCASSLRPSGMGVQETQYFGPGTRLLVL.

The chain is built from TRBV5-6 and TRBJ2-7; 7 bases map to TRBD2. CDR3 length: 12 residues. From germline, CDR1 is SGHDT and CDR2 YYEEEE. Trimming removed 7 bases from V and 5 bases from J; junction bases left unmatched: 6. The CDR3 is CASRAGVHEQYF. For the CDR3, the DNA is TGTGCCAGCCGCGCGGGAGTCCACGAGCAGTACTTC.

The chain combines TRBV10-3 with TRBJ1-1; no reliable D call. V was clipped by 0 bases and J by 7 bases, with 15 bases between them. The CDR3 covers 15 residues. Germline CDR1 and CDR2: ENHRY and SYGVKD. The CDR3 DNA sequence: TGTGCCATCAGTGAGTCCACGTGGGCGGAGGGTGAAGCTTTCTTT. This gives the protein CAISESTWAEGEAFF.

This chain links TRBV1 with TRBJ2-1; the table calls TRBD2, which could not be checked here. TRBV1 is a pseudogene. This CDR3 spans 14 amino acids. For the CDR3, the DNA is TGCACCAGCAGCGGACTAGCGGAATACAATGAGCAGTTCTTC. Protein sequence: CTSSGLAEYNEQFF.

The CDR3 sequence is CASSGLLTDTEKLFF. In DNA form, the CDR3 reads TGTGCCAGCAGTGGGCTATTGACAGATACTGAAAAACTGTTTTTT. The rearrangement uses TRBV2 and TRBJ1-4, with TRBD1 as a possible D gene (5 bases). Trimming removed 4 bases from V and 7 bases from J, with 16 bases in between. Germline V lookup: CDR1 SNHLY, CDR2 FYNNEI. The CDR3 contains 15 residues.